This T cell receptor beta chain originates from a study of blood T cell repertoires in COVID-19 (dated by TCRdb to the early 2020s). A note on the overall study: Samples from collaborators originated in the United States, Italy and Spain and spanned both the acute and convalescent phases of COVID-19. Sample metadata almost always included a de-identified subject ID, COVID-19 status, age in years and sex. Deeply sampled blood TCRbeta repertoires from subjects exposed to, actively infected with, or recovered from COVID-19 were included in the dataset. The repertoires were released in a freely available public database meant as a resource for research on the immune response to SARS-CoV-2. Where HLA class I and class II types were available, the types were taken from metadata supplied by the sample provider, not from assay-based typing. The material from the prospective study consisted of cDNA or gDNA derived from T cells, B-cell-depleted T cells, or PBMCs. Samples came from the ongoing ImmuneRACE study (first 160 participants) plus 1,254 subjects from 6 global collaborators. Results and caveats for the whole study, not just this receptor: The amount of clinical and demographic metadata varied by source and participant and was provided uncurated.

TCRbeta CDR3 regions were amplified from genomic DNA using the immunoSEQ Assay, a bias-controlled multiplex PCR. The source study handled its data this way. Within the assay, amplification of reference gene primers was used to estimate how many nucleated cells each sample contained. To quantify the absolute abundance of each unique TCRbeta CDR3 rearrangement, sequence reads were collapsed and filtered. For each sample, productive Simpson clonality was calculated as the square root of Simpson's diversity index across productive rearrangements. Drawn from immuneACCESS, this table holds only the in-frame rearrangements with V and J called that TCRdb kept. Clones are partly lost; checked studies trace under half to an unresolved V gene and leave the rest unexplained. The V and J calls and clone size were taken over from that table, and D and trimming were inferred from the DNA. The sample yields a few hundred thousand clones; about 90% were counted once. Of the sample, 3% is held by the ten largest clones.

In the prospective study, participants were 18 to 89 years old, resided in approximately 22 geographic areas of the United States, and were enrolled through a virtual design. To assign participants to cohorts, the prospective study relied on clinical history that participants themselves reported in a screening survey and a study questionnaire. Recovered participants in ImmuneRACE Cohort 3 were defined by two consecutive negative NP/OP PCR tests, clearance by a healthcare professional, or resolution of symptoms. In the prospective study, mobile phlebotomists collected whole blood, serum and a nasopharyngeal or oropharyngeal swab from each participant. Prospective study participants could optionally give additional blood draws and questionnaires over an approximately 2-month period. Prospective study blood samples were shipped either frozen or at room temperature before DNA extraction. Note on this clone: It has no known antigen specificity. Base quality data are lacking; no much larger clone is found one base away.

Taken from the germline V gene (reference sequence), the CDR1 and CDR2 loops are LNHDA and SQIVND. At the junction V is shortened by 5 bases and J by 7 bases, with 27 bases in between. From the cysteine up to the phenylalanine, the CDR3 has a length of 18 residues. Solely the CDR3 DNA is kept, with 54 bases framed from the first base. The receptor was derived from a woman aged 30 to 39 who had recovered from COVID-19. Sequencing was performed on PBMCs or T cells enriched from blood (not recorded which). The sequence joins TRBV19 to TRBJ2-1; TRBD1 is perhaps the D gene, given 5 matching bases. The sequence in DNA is TGTGCCAGTAGTCCGAGAGCAGGGTGGGTATTGGTAGGGAATGAGCAGTTCTTC. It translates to CASSPRAGWVLVGNEQFF.